These 9 T cell receptor beta chains were all obtained from the same sample, sequenced in a study of CD8 T cells in ankylosing spondylitis. Using its own MiXCR run on the 5' RACE reads, TCRdb lists one record per CDR3 protein. The data show 300,000 to 400,000 distinct CDR3 sequences, around a tenth seen once. Specimen: blood, either unsorted or a sorted T cell fraction (not recorded which). These receptors were collected from a female donor with ankylosing spondylitis or in good health (not recorded which).

This clonotype has a count of ten or more. The J gene is TRBJ1-2, the V gene TRBV7-2; D remains unclear. CDR1 is SGHTA, CDR2 FQGNSA, per germline. The CDR3 spans 13 residues. V shed 1 base and J shed 5 bases, with 8 bases lying between them. The CDR3 spells CASSLVSDYGYTF. CDR3 DNA: TGTGCCAGCAGCTTAGTGTCAGATTATGGCTACACCTTC.

The chain uses TRBV5-1 and TRBJ1-1; tentatively, D is TRBD1 (6 bases). V was trimmed by 4 bases and J by 6 bases, leaving 19 bases between them. CDR3 length: 15 amino acids. Germline V CDR1 and CDR2: SGHRS, YFSETQ. CDR3 coding DNA: TGCGCCAGCAGCGCTGGAGGGGGGGCAGGGGCTGAAGCTTTCTTT. Translating it yields CASSAGGGAGAEAFF.

This clonotype came up many times. The chain couples TRBV28 to TRBJ2-1; D is uncertain. The germline CDR1 and CDR2 sequences are MDHEN and SYDVKM. Trimming removed 7 bases from V and 4 bases from J, with 11 bases in between. CDR3 length equals 13 residues. CDR3 in DNA: TGTGCCAGCACCAAGGGAAGGTACAATGAGCAGTTCTTC. The encoded protein is CASTKGRYNEQFF.

Many counts were recorded for this clonotype. J is TRBJ1-5 and V is TRBV7-8; 7 nucleotides line up with TRBD1. Looked up from germline, CDR1 is SGHVS and CDR2 is FQNEAQ. This CDR3 is 13 amino acids long. J gave up 5 bases and V 6 bases, and 4 bases lay outside the gene matches. CDR3 loop: CASSVTGDQPQHF. The DNA for the CDR3 is TGTGCCAGCAGTGTAACAGGGGATCAGCCCCAGCATTTT.

The chain recombines TRBV12-3 or TRBV12-4 with TRBJ1-1; TRBD1 might be the D (5 bases). V was shortened by 0 bases and J by 6 bases, with 11 bases between the two germline ends. There are 14 residues in the CDR3. The DNA of the CDR3 is TGTGCCAGCAGTTTAGCGCAAGGGGACGCTGAAGCTTTCTTT. This codes for CASSLAQGDAEAFF.

This clonotype appeared a few times. The chain carries TRBV20-1 and TRBJ1-4; D may be TRBD1 (5 bases). The CDR3 contains 16 residues. Germline CDR1 reads DFQATT; CDR2 reads SNEGSKA (reference sequence). V gave up 0 bases and J gave up 1 base, with 12 bases separating them. The CDR3 DNA is TGCAGTGCTAGAGAGTCAAGGGGCCGAACTAATGAAAAACTGTTTTTT. Translated, it gives CSARESRGRTNEKLFF.

V gene TRBV6-2 or TRBV6-3 combines with J gene TRBJ1-1; no clear D. Germline V gene data show CDR1 as MNHEY and CDR2 as SVGEGT. This CDR3 spans 13 amino acids. V was shortened by 5 bases and J by 1 base, with 8 bases between the two germline ends. The CDR3 bases are TGTGCCAGCAGTACGGACGGGAACACTGAAGCTTTCTTT. Protein: CASSTDGNTEAFF.

This clonotype was observed a few times. V gene TRBV7-2 combines with J gene TRBJ2-7; a possible D gene is TRBD2 (6 bases). Germline loops: CDR1 SGHTA, CDR2 FQGNSA. The CDR3 extends over 14 amino acids. V gave up 3 bases and J gave up 3 bases, with 12 bases separating them. The CDR3 protein is CASSFDPAGYEQYF. The CDR3 DNA follows: TGTGCCAGCAGCTTTGATCCAGCGGGCTACGAGCAGTACTTC.

The chain links TRBV11-3 to TRBJ2-1; D is unclear. Germline assignment: CDR1 SGHNT and CDR2 YENEEA. Trimming cost V 5 bases and J 9 bases, with 14 bases left between them. This CDR3 has 13 amino acids. The CDR3 nucleotides are TGTGCCAGCAGCGGCTCTTGGTTCACTGAGCAGTTCTTC. Translation gives CASSGSWFTEQFF.